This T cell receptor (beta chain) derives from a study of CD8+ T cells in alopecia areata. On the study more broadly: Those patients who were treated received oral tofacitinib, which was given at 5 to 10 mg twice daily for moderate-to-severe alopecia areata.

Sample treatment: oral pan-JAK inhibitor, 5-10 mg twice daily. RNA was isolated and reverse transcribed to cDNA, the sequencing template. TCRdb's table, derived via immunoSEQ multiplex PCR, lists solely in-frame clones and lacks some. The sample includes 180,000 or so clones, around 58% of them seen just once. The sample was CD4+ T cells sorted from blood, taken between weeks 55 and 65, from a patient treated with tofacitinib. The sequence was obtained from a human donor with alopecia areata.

CDR3 DNA: TGCGCCAGCAGCTTGGCCGGGAAAGGGACAATCCACGAGCAGTACTTC. Its translation is CASSLAGKGTIHEQYF. The V and J genes are TRBV5-1 and TRBJ2-7, with TRBD1 as a possible D gene (6 bases). The CDR3 spans 16 residues. Trimming took 0 bases from V and 5 from J, leaving 18 bases between them. Germline values: CDR1 SGHRS, CDR2 YFSETQ.